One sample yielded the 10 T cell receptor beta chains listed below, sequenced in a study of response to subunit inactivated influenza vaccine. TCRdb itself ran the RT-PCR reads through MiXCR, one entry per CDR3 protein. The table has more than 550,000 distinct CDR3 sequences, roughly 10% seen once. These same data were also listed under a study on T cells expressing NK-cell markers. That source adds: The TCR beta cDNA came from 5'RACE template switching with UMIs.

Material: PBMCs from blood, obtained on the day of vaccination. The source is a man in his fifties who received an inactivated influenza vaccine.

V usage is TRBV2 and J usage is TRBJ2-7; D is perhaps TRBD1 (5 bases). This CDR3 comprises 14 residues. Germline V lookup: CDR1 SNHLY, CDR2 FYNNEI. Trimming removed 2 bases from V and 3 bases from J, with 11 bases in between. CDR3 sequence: CASSEQGNSYEQYF. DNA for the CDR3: TGTGCCAGCAGTGAACAGGGAAACAGCTACGAGCAGTACTTC.

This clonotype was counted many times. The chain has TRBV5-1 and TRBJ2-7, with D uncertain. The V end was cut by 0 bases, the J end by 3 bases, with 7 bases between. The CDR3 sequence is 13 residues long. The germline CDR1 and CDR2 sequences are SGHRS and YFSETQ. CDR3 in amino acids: CASSLESDYEQYF. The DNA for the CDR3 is TGCGCCAGCAGCTTGGAGAGCGACTACGAGCAGTACTTC.

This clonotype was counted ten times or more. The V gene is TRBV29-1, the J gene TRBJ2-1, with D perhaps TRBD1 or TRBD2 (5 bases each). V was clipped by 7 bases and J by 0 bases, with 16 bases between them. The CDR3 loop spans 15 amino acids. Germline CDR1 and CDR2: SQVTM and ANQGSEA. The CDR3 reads CSAPTGGGSYNEQFF. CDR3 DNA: TGCAGCGCCCCAACAGGTGGGGGCTCCTACAATGAGCAGTTCTTC.

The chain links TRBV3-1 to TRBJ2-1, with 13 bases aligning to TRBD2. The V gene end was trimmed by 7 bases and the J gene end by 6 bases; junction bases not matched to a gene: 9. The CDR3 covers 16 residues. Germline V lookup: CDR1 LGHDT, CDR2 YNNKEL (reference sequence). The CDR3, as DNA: TGTGCCAGCACTACGGAGGGACTAGCGGGATTCAATGAGCAGTTCTTC. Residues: CASTTEGLAGFNEQFF.

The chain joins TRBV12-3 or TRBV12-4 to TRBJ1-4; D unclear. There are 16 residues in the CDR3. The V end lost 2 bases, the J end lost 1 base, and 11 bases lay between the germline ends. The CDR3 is CASSLSSTGTNEKLFF. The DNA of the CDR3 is TGTGCCAGCAGTTTAAGCAGTACGGGAACTAATGAAAAACTGTTTTTT.

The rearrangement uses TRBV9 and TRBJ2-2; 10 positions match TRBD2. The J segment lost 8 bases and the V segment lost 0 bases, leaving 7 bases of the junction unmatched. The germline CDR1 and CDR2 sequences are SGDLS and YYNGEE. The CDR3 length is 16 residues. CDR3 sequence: CASSVVSGRATGELFF. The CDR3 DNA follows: TGTGCCAGCAGCGTAGTGAGCGGGAGGGCCACTGGGGAGCTGTTTTTT.

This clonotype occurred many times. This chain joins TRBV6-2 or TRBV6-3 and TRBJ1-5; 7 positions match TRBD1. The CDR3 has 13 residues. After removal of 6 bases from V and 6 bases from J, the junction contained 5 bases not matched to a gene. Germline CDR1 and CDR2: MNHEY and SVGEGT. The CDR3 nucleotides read TGTGCCAGCAGCCGACAGGGCGGTCAGCCCCAGCATTTT. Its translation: CASSRQGGQPQHF.

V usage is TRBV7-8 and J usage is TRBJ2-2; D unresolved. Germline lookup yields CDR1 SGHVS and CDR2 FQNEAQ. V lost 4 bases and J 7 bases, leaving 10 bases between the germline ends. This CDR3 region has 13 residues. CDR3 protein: CASSSLLGGELFF. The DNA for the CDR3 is TGTGCCAGCAGCTCCCTGTTAGGCGGGGAGCTGTTTTTT. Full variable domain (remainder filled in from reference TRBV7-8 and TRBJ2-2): GAGVSQSPRYKVAKRGQDVALRCDPISGHVSLFWYQQALGQGPEFLTYFQNEAQLDKSGLPSDRFFAERPEGSVSTLKIQRTQQEDSAVYLCASSSLLGGELFFGEGSRLTVL.

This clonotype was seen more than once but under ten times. CDR3 sequence (DNA): TGTGCCATCAGGGACCTCTCCTACGAGCAGTACTTC. This translates into CAIRDLSYEQYF. This chain uses TRBV10-3 with TRBJ2-7, with D uncertain. The germline V gene has CDR1 ENHRY and CDR2 SYGVKD. V lost 6 bases, J lost 0 bases, and 6 bases lay in between. This CDR3 contains 12 residues.

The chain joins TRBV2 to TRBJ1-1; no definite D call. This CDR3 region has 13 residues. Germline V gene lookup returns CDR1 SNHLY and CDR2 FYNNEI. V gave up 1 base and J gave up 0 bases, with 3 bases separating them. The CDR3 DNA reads TGTGCCAGCAGTGAAGACGTGAACACTGAAGCTTTCTTT. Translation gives CASSEDVNTEAFF.